The 19 T cell receptor beta chains below all came from one sample that was sequenced in a study of blood T cell repertoires in COVID-19. Produced via immunoSEQ multiplex PCR; TCRdb's table is partial and in-frame only. The sample contains about 60,000 clones, about 75% of which appear only once. Sequenced input: peripheral blood. These receptors came from a woman older than 75 with acute or convalescent COVID-19.

This chain uses TRBV28 with TRBJ2-4, with TRBD1 identical over 10 bases. This CDR3 is 12 amino acids long. The germline CDR1 and CDR2 sequences are MDHEN and SYDVKM. Trimming at V came to 5 bases and at J to 10 bases, leaving 2 bases not matched to a gene. This CDR3 is CASSRTGGIQYF. CDR3 DNA: TGTGCCAGCAGTAGGACAGGGGGAATTCAGTACTTC.

In its sample, this clone was seen once. The chain uses TRBV5-1 and TRBJ2-1; 7 bases align to TRBD2. This CDR3 contains 14 residues. Germline loops: CDR1 SGHRS, CDR2 YFSETQ. V was clipped by 0 bases and J by 8 bases; unmatched bases: 5. This chain's CDR3 is CASSLDSGGDEQFF. CDR3 DNA: TGCGCCAGCAGCTTGGACTCTGGGGGGGATGAGCAGTTCTTC.

CDR3 nucleotides: TGTGCCAGCAGCCCCCTGAGTCCCGCGAGGAGAACTGAAGCTTTCTTT. Protein product: CASSPLSPARRTEAFF. This chain links TRBV5-6 with TRBJ1-1; D is uncertain. Germline-derived CDR1 and CDR2 are SGHDT and YYEEEE. This CDR3 has 16 residues. V lost 4 bases and J 5 bases, leaving 21 bases between the germline ends.

The V call is TRBV28, the J call TRBJ1-1; 7 bases align to TRBD1. CDR3 size: 15 residues. V was clipped by 1 base and J by 5 bases; unmatched bases: 7. Germline V CDR1 and CDR2: MDHEN, SYDVKM. CDR3 in DNA: TGTGCCAGCAGTTTATTTGCCAGGGGGAGGACTGAAGCTTTCTTT. Its protein product is CASSLFARGRTEAFF.

This chain connects TRBV7-9 to TRBJ2-1; 10 nucleotides agree with TRBD2. V shed 4 bases, J shed 0 bases, and the junction held 12 bases outside the gene matches. This CDR3 has 19 amino acids. Germline lookup yields CDR1 SEHNR and CDR2 FQNEAQ (reference sequence). The CDR3 DNA reads as TGTGCCAGCAGCTGGCCTTCTAGCGGGAGACCTCGCTCCTACAATGAGCAGTTCTTC. As protein: CASSWPSSGRPRSYNEQFF.

This chain links TRBV6-5 with TRBJ1-1; 7 bases are a match to TRBD1. After removal of 10 bases from V and 1 base from J, the junction contained 6 bases not matched to a gene. This CDR3 has 13 residues. Germline assignment: CDR1 MNHEY and CDR2 SVGAGI. The CDR3 is CATAGQSNTEAFF. The DNA of the CDR3 is TGTGCCACCGCGGGACAGTCGAACACTGAAGCTTTCTTT.

This clone was observed a single time. The chain uses TRBV6-5 and TRBJ2-7, with 10 bases aligning to TRBD1. Germline lookup yields CDR1 MNHEY and CDR2 SVGAGI. With 6 bases clipped from V and 0 bases from J, the junction kept 5 bases outside the gene matches. CDR3 size: 15 residues. The CDR3 bases are TGTGCCAGCAGAAAGACAGGGGGCGTCTCCTACGAGCAGTACTTC. This sequence encodes CASRKTGGVSYEQYF.

This clone was counted a few times. The genes are TRBV7-6 and TRBJ2-7, with D maybe TRBD1 (5 bases). This CDR3 is 13 amino acids long. Looked up from germline, CDR1 is SGHVS and CDR2 is FNYEAQ. The germline V and J ends were trimmed by 2 bases and 3 bases, with 8 bases remaining between them. The CDR3 loop reads CASSLRGNYEQYF. The CDR3 bases are TGTGCCAGCAGCTTAAGGGGCAACTACGAGCAGTACTTC.

This rearrangement joins TRBV2 to TRBJ2-7; D might be TRBD1 (5 bases). Germline V gene lookup returns CDR1 SNHLY and CDR2 FYNNEI. The ends were cut back, 2 bases at V and 8 bases at J, with 10 bases in the middle. The CDR3 is made up of 12 amino acids. In nucleotides, the CDR3 is TGTGCCAGCAGTGAATCGGACATCCAGCAGTACTTC. Amino acids: CASSESDIQQYF.

This chain uses TRBV10-3 with TRBJ1-1, with D unclear. This CDR3 spans 11 amino acids. CDR1 is ENHRY and CDR2 is SYGVKD in the germline V gene. V lost 8 bases, J lost 10 bases, and 14 bases lay in between. CDR3 region: CAIAMSTVAFF. The CDR3 DNA sequence: TGTGCCATCGCTATGTCTACCGTAGCTTTCTTT.

The genes are TRBV6-5 and TRBJ2-5; TRBD2 might be the D (7 bases). In germline, CDR1 is MNHEY, CDR2 SVGAGI. The CDR3 contains 15 residues. V gave up 8 bases and J gave up 5 bases, with 21 bases separating them. The CDR3 DNA reads TGTGCCAGCTCCCTCCAACGGGGGGCGGGGGAGACCCAGTACTTC. Its translation is CASSLQRGAGETQYF.

The chain employs TRBV29-1 and TRBJ1-5, with D maybe TRBD1 (5 bases). V was trimmed by 6 bases and J by 5 bases, leaving 14 bases between them. The CDR3 runs 13 residues. Germline-derived CDR1 and CDR2 are SQVTM and ANQGSEA. The CDR3 bases are TGCAGCGTCGCCGGGGGTCTTGATCAGCCCCAGCATTTT. This sequence encodes CSVAGGLDQPQHF. The full variable domain, completed using reference TRBV29-1 and TRBJ1-5, is SAVISQKPSRDICQRGTSLTIQCQVDSQVTMMFWYRQQPGQSLTLIATANQGSEATYESGFVIDKFPISRPNLTFSTLTVSNMSPEDSSIYLCSVAGGLDQPQHFGDGTRLSIL.

This chain links TRBV12-3 or TRBV12-4 with TRBJ1-6, with no clear D. With 6 bases removed from V and 7 bases from J, the gap between germline ends came to 10 bases. The CDR3 covers 13 residues. The CDR3 nucleotides are TGTGCCAGCAGGAGGGCCAGGAATTCACCCCTCCACTTT. It yields the protein CASRRARNSPLHF.

The chain combines TRBV3-1 (or the pseudogene TRBV3-2) with TRBJ1-3; possibly TRBD1 for D (5 bases). Trimming took 3 bases from V and 4 from J, leaving 10 bases between them. Germline V gene lookup returns CDR1 LGHDT and CDR2 YNNKEL (reference sequence). This CDR3 has 14 residues. The CDR3 protein is CASSQTVQGNTIYF. The CDR3, as DNA: TGTGCCAGCAGCCAGACAGTCCAAGGAAACACCATATATTTT.

The chain combines TRBV7-8 with TRBJ1-6; D not resolved. Germline lookup yields CDR1 SGHVS and CDR2 FQNEAQ. The CDR3 runs 13 residues. V lost 2 bases and J 9 bases, leaving 8 bases between the germline ends. Here the CDR3 reads CASSLQSGSPLHF. DNA for the CDR3: TGTGCCAGCAGCTTACAGTCGGGTTCACCCCTCCACTTT. Based on the CDR3 plus reference TRBV7-8 and TRBJ1-6, the full variable domain is GAGVSQSPRYKVAKRGQDVALRCDPISGHVSLFWYQQALGQGPEFLTYFQNEAQLDKSGLPSDRFFAERPEGSVSTLKIQRTQQEDSAVYLCASSLQSGSPLHFGNGTRLTVT.

This CDR3 is CASSYSRQGAQDEQYF. As DNA, the CDR3 is TGTGCCAGCAGTTACTCGCGACAGGGGGCTCAGGACGAGCAGTACTTC. The genes are TRBV6-7 and TRBJ2-7; 10 nucleotides match TRBD1. TRBV6-7 qualifies as an ORF whose function is uncertain. V dropped 0 bases and J dropped 5; count of bases not matched to a gene: 7. The CDR3 sequence is 16 residues long.

Comments on this clone: Mismatch with germline at one junction end may stem from a read error. The rearrangement links TRBV5-1 to TRBJ1-2; 7 nucleotides agree with TRBD1. Germline V gene data show CDR1 as SGHRS and CDR2 as YFSETQ. This CDR3 is 13 amino acids long. CDR3 in amino acids: CASSPGGGGTDHF. CDR3 sequence (DNA): TGCGCCAGCAGCCCCGGGGGGGGCGGGACAGACCATTTC.

J is TRBJ1-1 and V is TRBV13, with 7 bases that match TRBD1. V lost 0 bases to trimming and J lost 6 bases; unmatched junction nucleotides: 13. The germline CDR1 and CDR2 sequences are PRHDT and FYEKMQ (reference sequence). The CDR3 totals 17 residues. CDR3: CASSLGPGGPGTAEAFF. CDR3 nucleotide sequence: TGTGCCAGCAGCTTAGGCCCAGGGGGGCCAGGGACGGCTGAAGCTTTCTTT. Full variable domain (rest looked up from reference TRBV13 and TRBJ1-1): AAGVIQSPRHLIKEKRETATLKCYPIPRHDTVYWYQQGPGQDPQFLISFYEKMQSDKGSIPDRFSAQQFSDYHSELNMSSLELGDSALYFCASSLGPGGPGTAEAFFGQGTRLTVV.

This clone was found a few times. The chain uses TRBV5-8 and TRBJ2-2, with D unresolved. The CDR3 covers 14 residues. Trimming cost V 0 bases and J 1 base, with 4 bases left between them. Per germline, CDR1 SGHTS and CDR2 YDEGEE. The CDR3 DNA follows: TGTGCCAGCAGCTTGGGTCAGAACACCGGGGAGCTGTTTTTT. Translating it yields CASSLGQNTGELFF.